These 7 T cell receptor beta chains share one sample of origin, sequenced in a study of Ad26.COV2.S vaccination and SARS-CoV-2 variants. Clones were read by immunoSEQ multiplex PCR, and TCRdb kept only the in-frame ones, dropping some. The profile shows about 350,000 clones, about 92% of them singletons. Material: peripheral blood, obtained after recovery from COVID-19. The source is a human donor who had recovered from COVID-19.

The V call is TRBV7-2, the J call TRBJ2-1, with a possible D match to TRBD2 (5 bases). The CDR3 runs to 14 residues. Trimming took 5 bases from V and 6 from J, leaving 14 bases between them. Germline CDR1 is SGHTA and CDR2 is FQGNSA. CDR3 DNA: TGTGCCAGCAGCCTGGACTCCTCGAGCAATGAGCAGTTCTTC. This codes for CASSLDSSSNEQFF.

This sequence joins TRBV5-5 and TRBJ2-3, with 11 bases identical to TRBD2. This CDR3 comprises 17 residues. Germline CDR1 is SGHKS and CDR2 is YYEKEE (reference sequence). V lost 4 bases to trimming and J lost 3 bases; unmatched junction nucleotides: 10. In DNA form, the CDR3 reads TGTGCCAGCAGCCGATATAGCGGGGGGGCCAGGACAGATACGCAGTATTTT. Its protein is CASSRYSGGARTDTQYF.

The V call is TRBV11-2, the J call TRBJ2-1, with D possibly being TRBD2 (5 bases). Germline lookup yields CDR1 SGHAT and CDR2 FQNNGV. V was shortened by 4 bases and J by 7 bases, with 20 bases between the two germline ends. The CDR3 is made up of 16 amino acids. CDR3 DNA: TGTGCCAGCAGCTCTCCGGGGTTTGTATTAGGGAATGAGCAGTTCTTC. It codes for CASSSPGFVLGNEQFF.

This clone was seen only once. The CDR3 region is CASSRRPESYEQYF. CDR3 DNA sequence: TGTGCCAGTAGTAGAAGGCCAGAGTCATACGAGCAGTACTTC. V usage is TRBV19 and J usage is TRBJ2-7; D gene ambiguous. CDR1 is LNHDA and CDR2 is SQIVND in the germline V gene (reference sequence). The V end was cut by 4 bases, the J end by 4 bases, with 14 bases between. The CDR3 is 14 amino acids.

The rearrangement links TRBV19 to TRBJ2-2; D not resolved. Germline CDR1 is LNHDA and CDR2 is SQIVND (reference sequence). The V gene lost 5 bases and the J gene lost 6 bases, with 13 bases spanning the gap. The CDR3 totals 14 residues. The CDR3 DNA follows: TGTGCCAGTAGTTCCTCATTCATGCCCGGGGAGCTGTTTTTT. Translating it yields CASSSSFMPGELFF.

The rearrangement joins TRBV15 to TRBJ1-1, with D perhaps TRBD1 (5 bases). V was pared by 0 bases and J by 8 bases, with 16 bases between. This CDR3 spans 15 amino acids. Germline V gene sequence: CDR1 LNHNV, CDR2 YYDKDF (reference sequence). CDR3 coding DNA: TGTGCCACCAGCAGAGACCTAGGGGCCGAGAGGGAAGCTTTCTTT. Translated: CATSRDLGAEREAFF.

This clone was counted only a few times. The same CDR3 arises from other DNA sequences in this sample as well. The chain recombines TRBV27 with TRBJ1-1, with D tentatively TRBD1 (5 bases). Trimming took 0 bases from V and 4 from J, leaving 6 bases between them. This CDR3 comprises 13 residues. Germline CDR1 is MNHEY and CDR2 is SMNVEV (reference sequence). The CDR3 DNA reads TGTGCCAGCAGTTTATCGAGGGGCACTGAAGCTTTCTTT. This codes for CASSLSRGTEAFF.